This record covers a single T cell receptor (beta chain). The source of the sample is a study of blood T cell repertoires in COVID-19. Study details: The United States, Italy and Spain supplied acute and convalescent COVID-19 samples. In each case, the material was cDNA or gDNA derived from T cells, B-cell-depleted T cells, or PBMCs.

Unmatched junction bases numbered 4, after V lost 3 bases and J lost 4 bases. Per the germline V gene, CDR1 is SNHLY and CDR2 is FYNNEI. The length of the CDR3 is 16 residues. Original data processing: Using reference gene primer amplification, nucleated cell counts were estimated. The protocol was immunoSEQ multiplex PCR, while the TCRdb copy is restricted to in-frame clones and leaves out a portion. That table is the source of V, J and clone size, and D and trimming were worked out from the DNA. The sample lists some 80,000 clones; under 85% were seen once. The receptor was isolated from a human donor in a cohort sampled during active COVID-19. Material: peripheral blood. The V and J genes are TRBV2 and TRBJ1-5; 12 nucleotides agree with TRBD1. As DNA, the CDR3 is TGTGCCAGCAGTGAGGGGACAGGGGGCCGTAATCAGCCCCAGCATTTT. Protein sequence: CASSEGTGGRNQPQHF.